One sample yielded the 28 T cell receptor beta chains listed below, sequenced in a study of metastatic and nonmetastatic thyroid tumors. MiXCR reprocessed the PCR reads for TCRdb. The sample contains roughly 8,900 clones, about a quarter of which appear only once. Among the patients, none had received any treatment before thyroid surgery. Sequenced material: adjacent normal tissue. The receptors originated from a female donor with papillary thyroid cancer or a benign thyroid nodule (not recorded which). Some clones in this sample may be carry-over from other donors' samples.

This clone occurred a few times. The chain carries TRBV29-1 and TRBJ2-7; 10 bases agree with TRBD1. V dropped 6 bases and J dropped 1; count of bases not matched to a gene: 6. The length of the CDR3 is 14 residues. Germline-derived CDR1 and CDR2 are SQVTM and ANQGSEA. CDR3: CSVTGTGDSYEQYF. The CDR3 coding sequence is TGCAGCGTCACCGGGACAGGGGATTCCTACGAGCAGTACTTC.

This clone was detected many times. The gene calls are TRBV6-1 and TRBJ1-1, with D possibly matching TRBD1 (5 bases). Germline CDR1 and CDR2: MNHNS and SASEGT. The CDR3 runs to 14 residues. Deletions cut 8 bases from V and 5 bases from J, with 18 bases between. The chain's CDR3 is CASFGGGERTEAFF. CDR3 DNA: TGTGCCAGCTTCGGTGGGGGAGAGAGGACTGAAGCTTTCTTT.

This clone has only a few counts. The chain carries TRBV6-2 or TRBV6-3 and TRBJ1-5; no clear D gene. Per germline, CDR1 MNHEY and CDR2 SVGEGT. Trimming pared 5 bases from V and 3 bases from J, leaving 14 bases between. There are 15 residues in the CDR3. CDR3 nucleotide sequence: TGTGCCAGCAGTACTCTGACAACCCCCAATCAGCCCCAGCATTTT. It translates to CASSTLTTPNQPQHF.

The rearrangement joins TRBV6-1 to TRBJ1-1; D is unresolved. Trimming removed 5 bases from V and 7 bases from J, with 8 bases in between. The CDR3 covers 11 residues. Germline V gene lookup returns CDR1 MNHNS and CDR2 SASEGT. Written as DNA, the CDR3 is TGTGCCAGCAGTTCTGGGGTTGAAGCTTTCTTT. Amino acid sequence: CASSSGVEAFF.

This clone was seen only a few times. The identical CDR3 is also encoded by other nucleotide sequences in the sample. The CDR3 region has the DNA TGTGCCAGCAGTGACTCTAGCGGGGGGGCCTATGAGCAGTTCTTC. As protein: CASSDSSGGAYEQFF. The rearrangement joins TRBV6-4 to TRBJ2-1; 11 bases match TRBD2. With 0 bases clipped from V and 8 bases from J, the junction kept 3 bases outside the gene matches. The germline gives CDR1 MRHNA, CDR2 SNTAGT. The CDR3 is made up of 15 amino acids.

Many counts were recorded for this clone. The chain couples TRBV29-1 to TRBJ2-7; D is possibly TRBD1 (5 bases). Germline V CDR1 and CDR2: SQVTM, ANQGSEA. Trimming took off 4 bases at V and 0 bases at J, with 7 bases between the two ends. The CDR3 length is 12 residues. This CDR3 reads CSVGQGSYEQYF. The DNA for the CDR3 is TGCAGCGTTGGTCAGGGCTCCTACGAGCAGTACTTC.

This clone showed up just a few times. Here the CDR3 omits its conserved ending phenylalanine or tryptophan, so a read error is the likely source. V usage is TRBV28 and J usage is TRBJ2-7, with TRBD1 as a possible D gene (7 bases). The CDR3 totals 15 residues. Germline CDR1 reads MDHEN; CDR2 reads SYDVKM. For the CDR3, the DNA is TGTGTCAGCCGATACGGGGCAGGGGGGCATTACGAGCAGTACTCC. Amino acids: CVSRYGAGGHYEQYS.

Relative to its sample, this clone is medium-sized. The same CDR3 can be traced to other DNA sequences in this sample. V gene TRBV20-1 combines with J gene TRBJ1-1; weak D call: TRBD1 (6 bases). Per the germline V gene, CDR1 is DFQATT and CDR2 is SNEGSKA (reference sequence). The CDR3 is made up of 13 amino acids. Trimming removed 1 base at V and 11 bases at J, with 17 bases between. The CDR3 coding sequence is TGCAGTGCTAGAGCCAACAACAGGGTCGAGGCTTTCTTT. Its protein is CSARANNRVEAFF.

The chain combines TRBV18 with TRBJ2-2; a weak D match, TRBD2 (6 bases). Trimming left V 4 bases short and J 2 bases short, with 11 bases between. The CDR3 extends over 15 amino acids. The germline CDR1 and CDR2 sequences are KGHSH and LQKENI. CDR3 in DNA: TGTGCCAGCTCACTACGGCGGGGCAACACCGGGGAGCTGTTTTTT. Translating it yields CASSLRRGNTGELFF.

This chain joins TRBV6-2 or TRBV6-3 and TRBJ1-2; 8 bases are shared with TRBD1. Germline loops: CDR1 MNHEY, CDR2 SVGEGT. V was clipped by 10 bases and J by 7 bases; unmatched bases: 8. The CDR3 length is 12 residues. The CDR3: CATGTGGRGYTF. The CDR3 DNA sequence: TGTGCCACCGGGACAGGAGGGCGTGGCTACACCTTC.

About this clone itself: With a much larger clone just one base away, this may be a read error. The genes are TRBV27 and TRBJ2-6; D gene unclear. Trimming removed 4 bases at V and 0 bases at J, with 13 bases between. The CDR3 is 17 amino acids. Looked up from germline, CDR1 is MNHEY and CDR2 is SMNVEV (reference sequence). Here the CDR3 reads CASSSLRSNSGANVLTF. The CDR3 DNA sequence: TGTGCCAGCAGTTCCCTCCGCTCGAACTCTGGGGCCAACGTCCTGACTTTC. The variable domain in full, completed from reference TRBV27 and TRBJ2-6, reads EAQVTQNPRYLITVTGKKLTVTCSQNMNHEYMSWYRQDPGLGLRQIYYSMNVEVTDKGDVPEGYKVSRKEKRNFPLILESPSPNQTSLYFCASSSLRSNSGANVLTFGAGSRLTVL.

By its share, this clone is medium-sized. The V gene is TRBV30, the J gene TRBJ2-7, with 7 bases aligning to TRBD2. This CDR3 is built from 15 residues. V shed 0 bases and J 4 bases; nucleotides not matched to a gene: 9. Per the germline V gene, CDR1 is GTSNPN and CDR2 is SVGIG (reference sequence). This CDR3 reads CAWSVPGGIFYEQYF. The DNA for the CDR3 is TGTGCCTGGAGTGTACCGGGAGGAATATTTTACGAGCAGTACTTC.

There are a few counts of this clone. Given a much more abundant clone one base away, this may be a read error. This chain connects TRBV25-1 to TRBJ1-4; D is unresolved. The CDR3 has 11 amino acids. Per germline, CDR1 MGHDK and CDR2 SYGVNS. CDR3 residues: CAISEGYKLFF. The DNA of the CDR3 is TGTGCCATCAGTGAGGGCTATAAACTGTTTTTT.

A remark on this clone: This CDR3 is missing its conserved last phenylalanine or tryptophan, likely due to a read error. The CDR3 DNA follows: TGTGCCAGCAGTCAAAGGTGTGCCTACGAGCAGTACTGC. Protein sequence: CASSQRCAYEQYC. The chain joins TRBV27 to TRBJ2-7, with D unclear. V was pared by 5 bases and J by 2 bases, with 10 bases between. The germline V gene has CDR1 MNHEY and CDR2 SMNVEV (reference sequence). This CDR3 is 13 amino acids long.

This clone came up a few times. This chain joins TRBV27 and TRBJ2-3; perhaps D is TRBD1 or TRBD2 (5 bases each). This CDR3 region has 13 residues. The germline CDR1 and CDR2 sequences are MNHEY and SMNVEV (reference sequence). Trimming removed 6 bases at V and 5 bases at J, with 12 bases between. The CDR3: CASRTGAVDTQYF. The CDR3 nucleotides read TGTGCCAGCAGAACAGGAGCGGTAGATACGCAGTATTTT.

This chain connects TRBV11-1 to TRBJ2-2; D may be TRBD2 (5 bases). Germline CDR1 and CDR2: SGHAT and FQDESV (reference sequence). CDR3 size: 16 residues. V was shortened by 3 bases and J by 4 bases, with 15 bases between the two germline ends. The CDR3 nucleotides read TGTGCCAGCAGCTTCGGTTTTGGAGGTTCCACCGGGGAGCTGTTTTTT. Its protein product is CASSFGFGGSTGELFF.

This clone was detected many times. The chain employs TRBV3-1 and TRBJ2-2; D is unresolved. V dropped 0 bases and J dropped 6 bases, with 8 bases sitting between them. The CDR3 is made up of 14 amino acids. The germline gives CDR1 LGHDT, CDR2 YNNKEL (reference sequence). The CDR3 spells CASSQDEFAGELFF. The CDR3 bases are TGTGCCAGCAGCCAAGATGAGTTTGCCGGGGAGCTGTTTTTT.

The table lists this clone with a few counts. The V and J genes are TRBV28 and TRBJ2-7; 8 bases fit TRBD1. CDR1 and CDR2 from the germline V gene are MDHEN and SYDVKM. Trimming cost V 5 bases and J 2 bases; bases outside gene matches: 8. The CDR3 loop spans 15 amino acids. CDR3 residues: CASSDAGTGAYEQYF. DNA of the CDR3: TGTGCCAGCAGTGACGCCGGGACAGGAGCCTACGAGCAGTACTTC.

In this sample, this clone turned up many times. The rearrangement links TRBV3-1 to TRBJ2-5; 10 nucleotides line up with TRBD2. The germline gives CDR1 LGHDT, CDR2 YNNKEL (reference sequence). CDR3 length equals 16 residues. V dropped 4 bases and J dropped 4; count of bases not matched to a gene: 9. In DNA form, the CDR3 reads TGTGCCAGCAGCCGCCATAGCGGGAGGATCCCAGAGACCCAGTACTTC. Translating gives CASSRHSGRIPETQYF.

Here the CDR3 reads CASSLAGFGYTF. CDR3 nucleotide sequence: TGCGCCAGCAGCTTGGCAGGGTTCGGCTACACCTTC. V is TRBV5-1 and J is TRBJ1-2; a possible D gene is TRBD1 (5 bases). This CDR3 has 12 residues. The V end was cut by 0 bases, the J end by 8 bases, with 8 bases between. Germline V gene lookup returns CDR1 SGHRS and CDR2 YFSETQ.

This rearrangement joins TRBV5-1 to TRBJ1-4; the D gene is possibly TRBD1 (5 bases). Germline V CDR1 and CDR2: SGHRS, YFSETQ. The V and J ends lost 2 bases and 7 bases respectively, with 12 bases between them. CDR3 length equals 14 residues. The chain's CDR3 is CASSLTGGAEKLFF. Here the CDR3 DNA reads TGCGCCAGCAGCTTAACAGGCGGGGCTGAAAAACTGTTTTTT.

This clone was picked up many times. The chain links TRBV19 to TRBJ1-3; 9 positions agree with TRBD1. V was pared by 7 bases and J by 2 bases, with 9 bases of the junction left unmatched. The CDR3 extends over 16 amino acids. CDR1 is LNHDA, CDR2 SQIVND, per germline (reference sequence). The CDR3 DNA sequence: TGTGCCAGTACCCCCGGGACAGGGAAGACTGGAAACACCATATATTTT. Translating it yields CASTPGTGKTGNTIYF.

This clone was detected only a few times. The V call is TRBV7-2, the J call TRBJ2-7; no definite D call. The V end was cut by 1 base, the J end by 3 bases, with 13 bases between. This CDR3 has 15 residues. Germline CDR1 SGHTA, CDR2 FQGNSA. CDR3 sequence reads: CASSLGPPRNYEQYF. CDR3 DNA: TGTGCCAGCAGCTTAGGGCCACCCAGGAACTACGAGCAGTACTTC.

This clone was counted only a few times. This chain connects TRBV6-1 to TRBJ2-6; D is possibly TRBD2 (5 bases). Germline V gives CDR1 MNHNS, CDR2 SASEGT. This CDR3 is built from 16 residues. V was pared by 6 bases and J by 2 bases, with 14 bases between. The CDR3 is CASRDVGRPGANVLTF. The CDR3 nucleotides read TGTGCCAGCAGGGACGTAGGGAGACCTGGGGCCAACGTCCTGACTTTC.

The V and J genes are TRBV11-3 and TRBJ2-2; no clear D gene. The CDR3 runs 12 residues. Germline V gene data show CDR1 as SGHNT and CDR2 as YENEEA. V was cut by 4 bases and J by 2 bases, with 2 bases left in between. CDR3 DNA: TGTGCCAGCAGCTCTAACACCGGGGAGCTGTTTTTT. Translated: CASSSNTGELFF.

This clone appeared a single time. The chain couples TRBV5-1 to TRBJ2-1, with TRBD2 matching over 9 bases. Germline V gives CDR1 SGHRS, CDR2 YFSETQ. This CDR3 is built from 17 residues. V lost 6 bases, J lost 8 bases, and 18 bases stayed unmatched. The CDR3, as DNA: TGCGCCAGCACCCGGGTGGCTAGCGGGATGGCCTCCCATGAGCAGTTCTTC. Translated: CASTRVASGMASHEQFF.

Points on this clone: One end of the junction is discordant with germline, which a read error may explain. The chain joins TRBV7-2 to TRBJ2-1; D is unclear. The CDR3 spans 14 residues. Germline V gene lookup returns CDR1 SGHTA and CDR2 FQGNSA. CDR3 sequence reads: CASSPLGKNNEQLF. The CDR3 coding sequence is TGTGCCAGCAGCCCCCTGGGAAAAAACAATGAGCAGCTCTTC.

About this clone itself: One end of the junction varies from germline; a read error may be responsible. J is TRBJ2-5 and V is TRBV11-2; D gene unclear. The CDR3 has 13 residues. Germline V lookup: CDR1 SGHAT, CDR2 FQNNGV. Here the CDR3 DNA reads TGCGCCAGCAGCTTAAACAGCCAAGAGACCCAGTACTTC. This codes for CASSLNSQETQYF.